Below, 26 T cell receptor beta chains from the same sample are listed, as sequenced in a study of T-cell reconstitution after alpha-beta-depleted transplantation in children. Unique molecular identifiers were incorporated during preparation of the TCRbeta library. TCRdb passed the PCR reads through MiXCR, listing each CDR3 protein once. The sample shows some 640,000 distinct CDR3 sequences, roughly 17% of them seen only once. The sample in question was PBMCs from the stem cell graft donor, obtained from the stem cell graft. These receptors were obtained from a human donor who donated a stem cell graft to a child with acute myeloid leukemia.

V is TRBV5-4 and J is TRBJ2-6, with unresolved D. Germline lookup yields CDR1 SGHNT and CDR2 YYREEE (reference sequence). The V end lost 2 bases, the J end lost 0 bases, and 6 bases lay between the germline ends. There are 15 residues in the CDR3. The CDR3 reads CASSLKSSGANVLTF. The DNA for the CDR3 is TGTGCCAGCAGCTTAAAAAGCTCTGGGGCCAACGTCCTGACTTTC.

This clonotype occurred many times. V usage is TRBV6-1 and J usage is TRBJ2-7; 9 bases fit TRBD1. The CDR3 runs 12 residues. Germline CDR1 is MNHNS and CDR2 is SASEGT. J was trimmed by 8 bases and V by 8 bases; bases with no gene match: 7. CDR3 DNA sequence: TGTGCCAGCGGTCCGGGACAGGGTAAGCAGTACGTC. Translation: CASGPGQGKQYV.

The chain joins TRBV12-3 or TRBV12-4 to TRBJ2-2; the match to TRBD1 covers 9 bases. V lost 5 bases to trimming and J lost 4 bases; unmatched junction nucleotides: 8. This CDR3 region has 16 residues. The CDR3, as DNA: TGTGCCAGCAGTCCAAGACAGGGGGGGAGCACCGGGGAGCTGTTTTTT. This sequence encodes CASSPRQGGSTGELFF.

Written as DNA, the CDR3 is TGTGCCAGCAGCTTGACAGGGGGTGGAGGCAATCAGCCCCAGCATTTT. Translated: CASSLTGGGGNQPQHF. The V call is TRBV5-6, the J call TRBJ1-5; 8 bases are shared with TRBD1. The length of the CDR3 is 16 residues. Germline values: CDR1 SGHDT, CDR2 YYEEEE. J gave up 2 bases and V 1 base, and 5 bases lay outside the gene matches.

This clonotype was recorded many times. V and J are TRBV20-1 and TRBJ2-3; a possible D gene is TRBD2 (7 bases). Trimming took off 0 bases at V and 5 bases at J, with 18 bases between the two ends. CDR3 length: 16 amino acids. Germline V gene sequence: CDR1 DFQATT, CDR2 SNEGSKA (reference sequence). In DNA form, the CDR3 reads TGCAGTGCTAGAGATCGCGGGGGCCCGGGGGTAGATACGCAGTATTTT. This encodes CSARDRGGPGVDTQYF.

This clonotype was recorded at least ten times. The genes are TRBV7-2 and TRBJ1-2; no reliable D call. Germline V lookup: CDR1 SGHTA, CDR2 FQGNSA. This CDR3 comprises 15 residues. V lost 2 bases, J lost 0 bases, and 10 bases lay in between. The CDR3 loop reads CASSLHRATNYGYTF. In DNA, the CDR3 is TGTGCCAGCAGCTTACATCGGGCAACTAACTATGGCTACACCTTC.

This clonotype was seen a few times. The chain joins TRBV12-3 or TRBV12-4 to TRBJ1-1; D remains unclear. The germline V and J ends were trimmed by 8 bases and 0 bases, with 13 bases remaining between them. The CDR3 spans 14 residues. The DNA of the CDR3 is TGTGCCAGCCGGGCATTCACAGTGAACACTGAAGCTTTCTTT. Translation: CASRAFTVNTEAFF.

This clonotype turned up a few times. The chain employs TRBV6-5 and TRBJ2-2, with a tentative D call TRBD2 (5 bases). CDR3 size: 16 residues. Trimming cost V 2 bases and J 2 bases, with 12 bases left between them. Germline V gives CDR1 MNHEY, CDR2 SVGAGI. CDR3: CASSYTGSFNTGELFF. CDR3 DNA: TGTGCCAGCAGTTACACGGGGAGCTTCAACACCGGGGAGCTGTTTTTT.

This clonotype occurred many times. The rearrangement uses TRBV15 and TRBJ2-7, with D possibly matching TRBD1 (6 bases). With 4 bases removed from V and 0 bases from J, the gap between germline ends came to 10 bases. CDR3 length equals 14 residues. Germline CDR1 and CDR2: LNHNV and YYDKDF (reference sequence). The CDR3, as DNA: TGTGCCACCAGCATCAAACAGGGCTCCTACGAGCAGTACTTC. It codes for CATSIKQGSYEQYF. Using reference TRBV15 and TRBJ2-7 for the parts outside the CDR3, the full variable domain is DAMVIQNPRYQVTQFGKPVTLSCSQTLNHNVMYWYQQKSSQAPKLLFHYYDKDFNNEADTPDNFQSRRPNTSFCFLDIRSPGLGDTAMYLCATSIKQGSYEQYFGPGTRLTVT.

This clonotype was observed many times. V and J are TRBV6-5 and TRBJ1-2; the D gene is possibly TRBD1 (5 bases). V lost 3 bases, J lost 4 bases, and 12 bases lay in between. The CDR3 covers 14 residues. CDR1 is MNHEY and CDR2 is SVGAGI in the germline V gene. CDR3 loop: CASSYERGTYGYTF. CDR3 nucleotides: TGTGCCAGCAGTTATGAACGGGGCACCTATGGCTACACCTTC.

The chain couples TRBV5-5 to TRBJ1-1; 7 bases fit TRBD1. The germline V gene encodes CDR1 SGHKS and CDR2 YYEKEE (reference sequence). With 6 bases clipped from V and 2 bases from J, the junction kept 10 bases outside the gene matches. CDR3 size: 15 residues. The CDR3 DNA sequence: TGTGCCAGCACCTTCTTTCCAGGGGGTAACACTGAAGCTTTCTTT. Encoded protein: CASTFFPGGNTEAFF.

The chain recombines TRBV12-3 or TRBV12-4 with TRBJ1-4, with D unresolved. The ends were cut back, 5 bases at V and 3 bases at J, with 13 bases in the middle. The CDR3 is made up of 15 amino acids. The DNA for the CDR3 is TGTGCCAGCAGTCCCGGTGGAAAGGCTAATGAAAAACTGTTTTTT. Its protein is CASSPGGKANEKLFF.

In its sample, this clonotype was seen many times. V is TRBV7-9 and J is TRBJ2-3; D gene ambiguous. Germline V CDR1 and CDR2: SEHNR, FQNEAQ (reference sequence). The CDR3 extends over 13 amino acids. The V and J ends lost 6 bases and 2 bases respectively, with 9 bases between them. CDR3 sequence reads: CASSHSVTDTQYF. The DNA for the CDR3 is TGTGCCAGCAGTCACAGCGTCACAGATACGCAGTATTTT.

In this sample, this clonotype turned up many times. The chain links TRBV12-3 or TRBV12-4 to TRBJ2-7; no reliable D call. V gave up 6 bases and J gave up 4 bases, with 7 bases separating them. The CDR3 totals 11 residues. In nucleotides, the CDR3 is TGTGCCAGCAGGTCCTTATACGAGCAGTACTTC. This gives the protein CASRSLYEQYF.

V gene TRBV10-3 combines with J gene TRBJ1-5, with 12 bases identical to TRBD1. The CDR3 consists of 17 residues. Trimming removed 6 bases from V and 0 bases from J; junction bases left unmatched: 6. The germline V gene has CDR1 ENHRY and CDR2 SYGVKD. The CDR3 nucleotides are TGTGCCATCAGCGGGACAGGGGGCCATCATAGCAATCAGCCCCAGCATTTT. As protein: CAISGTGGHHSNQPQHF.

This clonotype occurred many times. The CDR3 spells CSARAPFGYEQYF. The CDR3 DNA is TGCAGTGCTAGAGCCCCCTTTGGGTACGAGCAGTACTTC. The chain uses TRBV20-1 and TRBJ2-7; D is ambiguous. Germline CDR1 DFQATT, CDR2 SNEGSKA (reference sequence). The germline V and J ends were trimmed by 1 base and 4 bases, with 11 bases remaining between them. The CDR3 length is 13 residues.

The rearrangement joins TRBV7-9 to TRBJ2-7; D might be TRBD1 (6 bases). Trimming cost V 5 bases and J 6 bases, with 11 bases left between them. The CDR3 is 12 amino acids. Germline loops: CDR1 SEHNR, CDR2 FQNEAQ (reference sequence). CDR3 loop: CASSLPTGEQYF. CDR3 nucleotide sequence: TGTGCCAGCAGCCTACCGACAGGCGAGCAGTACTTC.

This clonotype came up a few times. V is TRBV7-2 and J is TRBJ2-2, with a weak D call TRBD2 (6 bases). V lost 3 bases and J 2 bases, leaving 10 bases between the germline ends. The CDR3 runs to 15 residues. Per germline, CDR1 SGHTA and CDR2 FQGNSA. CDR3 DNA sequence: TGTGCCAGCAGCTTTATAGGGACTAACACCGGGGAGCTGTTTTTT. Its translation is CASSFIGTNTGELFF.

The chain employs TRBV27 and TRBJ1-4, with D perhaps TRBD1 (5 bases). Germline V gene data show CDR1 as MNHEY and CDR2 as SMNVEV (reference sequence). The V end was cut by 2 bases, the J end by 5 bases, with 12 bases between. CDR3 length equals 15 residues. CDR3 sequence: CASSLGPRGNEKLFF. The DNA of the CDR3 is TGTGCCAGCAGTTTAGGGCCGCGGGGGAATGAAAAACTGTTTTTT.

V and J are TRBV18 and TRBJ1-5, with TRBD1 identical over 10 bases. Germline values: CDR1 KGHSH, CDR2 LQKENI. There are 16 residues in the CDR3. V shed 1 base, J shed 1 base, and the junction held 1 base outside the gene matches. This CDR3 reads CASSPLGQGSNQPQHF. CDR3 coding DNA: TGTGCCAGCTCACCACTGGGACAGGGGAGCAATCAGCCCCAGCATTTT.

V is TRBV6-2 or TRBV6-3 and J is TRBJ1-1, with no clear D. CDR3 length: 12 amino acids. V was cut by 2 bases and J by 6 bases, with 7 bases left in between. In germline, CDR1 is MNHEY, CDR2 SVGEGT. The CDR3 loop is CASSYGVPEAFF. CDR3 DNA: TGTGCCAGCAGTTACGGGGTACCTGAAGCTTTCTTT.

The V and J genes are TRBV20-1 and TRBJ1-6; D unclear. The V end was cut by 1 base, the J end by 8 bases, with 9 bases between. The CDR3 contains 13 residues. Germline CDR1 is DFQATT and CDR2 is SNEGSKA (reference sequence). For the CDR3, the DNA is TGCAGTGCTAGAGCTCAAAGGGATTCACCCCTCCACTTT. The encoded protein is CSARAQRDSPLHF.

This clonotype came up many times. The rearrangement joins TRBV29-1 to TRBJ2-1, with 7 bases that match TRBD2. The ends lost 0 bases at V and 2 bases at J; junction bases unmatched: 1. CDR1 SQVTM and CDR2 ANQGSEA come from the germline V gene. CDR3 size: 14 residues. CDR3 nucleotides: TGCAGCGTTGAAGATCGGGGGGCCTACAATGAGCAGTTCTTC. This translates into CSVEDRGAYNEQFF.

With respect to this clonotype: Its ends do not fully match the called genes, so a read error is possible. V and J are TRBV20-1 and TRBJ2-6, with D hard to call. CDR1 is DFQATT, CDR2 SNEGSKA, per germline (reference sequence). The CDR3 is 16 residues long. The chain's CDR3 is CCARASNVSGANVLTF. The CDR3 DNA reads TGCTGTGCTAGAGCCTCAAATGTCTCTGGGGCCAACGTCCTGACTTTC.

This clonotype was detected ten times or more. CDR3 amino acids: CSAQRRGGPDTQYF. The CDR3 DNA follows: TGCAGTGCTCAGAGGCGGGGGGGCCCAGATACGCAGTATTTT. The chain employs TRBV20-1 and TRBJ2-3, with 9 bases aligning to TRBD2. The CDR3 is 14 amino acids. Germline V gene lookup returns CDR1 DFQATT and CDR2 SNEGSKA (reference sequence). Germline trimming cut 5 bases from V and 4 bases from J; bases unmatched to any gene: 7.

This clonotype showed up just a few times. V is TRBV7-9 and J is TRBJ2-1; 7 bases are shared with TRBD2. Per germline, CDR1 SEHNR and CDR2 FQNEAQ (reference sequence). CDR3 length: 13 residues. Trimming at V came to 6 bases and at J to 2 bases, leaving 1 base not matched to a gene. CDR3 DNA: TGTGCCAGCAGGGGGGGGGCCTACAATGAGCAGTTCTTC. It codes for CASRGGAYNEQFF.